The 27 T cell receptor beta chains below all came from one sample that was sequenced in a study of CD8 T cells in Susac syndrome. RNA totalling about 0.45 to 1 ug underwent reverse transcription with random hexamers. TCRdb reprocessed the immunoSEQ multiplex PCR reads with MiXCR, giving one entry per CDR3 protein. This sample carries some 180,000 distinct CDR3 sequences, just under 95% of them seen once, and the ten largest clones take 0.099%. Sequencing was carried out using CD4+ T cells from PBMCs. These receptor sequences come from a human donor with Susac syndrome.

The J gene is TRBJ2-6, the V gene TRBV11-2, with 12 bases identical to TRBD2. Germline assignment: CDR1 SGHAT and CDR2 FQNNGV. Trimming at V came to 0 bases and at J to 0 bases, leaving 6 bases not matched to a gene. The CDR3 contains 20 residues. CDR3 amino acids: CASSLDGATSGGSGANVLTF. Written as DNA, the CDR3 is TGTGCCAGCAGCTTAGATGGGGCGACTAGCGGGGGCTCTGGGGCCAACGTCCTGACTTTC.

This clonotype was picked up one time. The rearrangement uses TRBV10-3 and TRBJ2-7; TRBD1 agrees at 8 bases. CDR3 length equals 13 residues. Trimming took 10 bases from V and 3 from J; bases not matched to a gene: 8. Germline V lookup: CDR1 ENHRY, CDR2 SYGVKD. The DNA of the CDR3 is TGTGCCAGTAGAGACAGGGGTTTCTACGAGCAGTACTTC. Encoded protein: CASRDRGFYEQYF.

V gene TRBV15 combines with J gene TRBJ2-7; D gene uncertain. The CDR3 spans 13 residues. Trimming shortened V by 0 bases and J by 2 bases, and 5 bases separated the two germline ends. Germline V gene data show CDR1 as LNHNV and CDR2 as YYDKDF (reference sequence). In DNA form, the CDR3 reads TGTGCCACCAGCAGAGATCCTGCCTACGAGCAGTACTTC. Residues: CATSRDPAYEQYF.

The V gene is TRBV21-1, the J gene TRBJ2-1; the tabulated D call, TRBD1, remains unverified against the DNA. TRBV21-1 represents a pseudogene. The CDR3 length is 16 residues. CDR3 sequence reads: CASSLGPGGTYNEQFF. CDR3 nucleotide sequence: TGTGCCAGCAGCTTAGGGCCGGGGGGCACGTACAATGAGCAGTTCTTC.

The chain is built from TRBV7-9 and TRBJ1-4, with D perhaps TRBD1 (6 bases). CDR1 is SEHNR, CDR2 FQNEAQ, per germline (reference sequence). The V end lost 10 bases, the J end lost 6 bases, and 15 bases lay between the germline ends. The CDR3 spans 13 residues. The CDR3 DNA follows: TGTGCCATCCCCAGAAGGACAGATGAAAAACTGTTTTTT. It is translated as CAIPRRTDEKLFF.

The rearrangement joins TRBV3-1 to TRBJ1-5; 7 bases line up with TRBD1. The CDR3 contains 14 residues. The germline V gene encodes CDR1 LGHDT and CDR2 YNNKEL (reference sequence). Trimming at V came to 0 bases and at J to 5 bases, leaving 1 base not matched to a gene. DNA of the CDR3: TGTGCCAGCAGCCAAGATACAGGGGATCAGCCCCAGCATTTT. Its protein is CASSQDTGDQPQHF.

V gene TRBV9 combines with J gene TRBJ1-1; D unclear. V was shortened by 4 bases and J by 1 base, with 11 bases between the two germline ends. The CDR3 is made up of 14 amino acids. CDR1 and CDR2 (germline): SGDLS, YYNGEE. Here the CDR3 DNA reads TGTGCCAGCAGCCCCAGGTCCGGGAACACTGAAGCTTTCTTT. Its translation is CASSPRSGNTEAFF.

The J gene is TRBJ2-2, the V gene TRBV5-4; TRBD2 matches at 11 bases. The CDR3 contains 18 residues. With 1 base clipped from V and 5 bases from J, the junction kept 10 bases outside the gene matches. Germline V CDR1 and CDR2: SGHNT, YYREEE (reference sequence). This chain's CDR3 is CASSLRLAGIPRTGELFF. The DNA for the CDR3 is TGTGCCAGCAGCTTGCGACTAGCGGGGATCCCGAGGACCGGGGAGCTGTTTTTT.

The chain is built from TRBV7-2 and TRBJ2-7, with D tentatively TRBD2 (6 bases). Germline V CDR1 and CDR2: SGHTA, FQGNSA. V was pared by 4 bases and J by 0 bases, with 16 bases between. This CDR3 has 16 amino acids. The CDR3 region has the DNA TGTGCCAGCAGCTCCCACTTGCGGGGTCACTCCTACGAGCAGTACTTC. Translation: CASSSHLRGHSYEQYF.

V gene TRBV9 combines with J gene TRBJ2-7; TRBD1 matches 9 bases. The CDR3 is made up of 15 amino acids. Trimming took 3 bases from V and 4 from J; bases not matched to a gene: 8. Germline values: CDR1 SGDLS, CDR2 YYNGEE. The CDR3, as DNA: TGTGCCAGCAGCGCAGCTCCCGGGACAGGGTACGAGCAGTACTTC. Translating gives CASSAAPGTGYEQYF.

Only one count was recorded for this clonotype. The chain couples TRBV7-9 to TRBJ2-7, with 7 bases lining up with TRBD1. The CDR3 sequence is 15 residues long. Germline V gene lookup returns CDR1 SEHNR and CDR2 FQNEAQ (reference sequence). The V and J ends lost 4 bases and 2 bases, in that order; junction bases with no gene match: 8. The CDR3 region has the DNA TGTGCCAGCAGCTCATACAGGGGTCGAGCCTACGAGCAGTACTTC. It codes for CASSSYRGRAYEQYF.

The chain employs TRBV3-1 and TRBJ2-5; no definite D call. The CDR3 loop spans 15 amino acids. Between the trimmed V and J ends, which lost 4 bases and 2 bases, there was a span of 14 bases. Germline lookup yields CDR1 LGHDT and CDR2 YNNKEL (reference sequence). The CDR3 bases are TGTGCCAGCAGCCGCGGTCGACTTTCACAAGAGACCCAGTACTTC. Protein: CASSRGRLSQETQYF.

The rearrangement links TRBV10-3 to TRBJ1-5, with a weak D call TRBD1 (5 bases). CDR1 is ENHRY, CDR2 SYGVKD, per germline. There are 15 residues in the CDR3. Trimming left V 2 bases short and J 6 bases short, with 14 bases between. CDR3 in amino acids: CAISEVMGQGQPQHF. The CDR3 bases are TGTGCCATCAGTGAGGTCATGGGGCAGGGTCAGCCCCAGCATTTT.

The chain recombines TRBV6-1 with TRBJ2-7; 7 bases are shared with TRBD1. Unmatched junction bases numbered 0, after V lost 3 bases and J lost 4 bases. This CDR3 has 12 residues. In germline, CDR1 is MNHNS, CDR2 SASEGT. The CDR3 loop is CASSETGYEQYF. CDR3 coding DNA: TGTGCCAGCAGTGAGACAGGGTACGAGCAGTACTTC.

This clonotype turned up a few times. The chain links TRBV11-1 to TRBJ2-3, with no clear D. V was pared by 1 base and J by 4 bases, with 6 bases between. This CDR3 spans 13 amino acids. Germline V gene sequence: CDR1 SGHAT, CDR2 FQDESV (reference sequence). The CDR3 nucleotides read TGTGCCAGCAGCTTAGGACAACCAGATACGCAGTATTTT. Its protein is CASSLGQPDTQYF.

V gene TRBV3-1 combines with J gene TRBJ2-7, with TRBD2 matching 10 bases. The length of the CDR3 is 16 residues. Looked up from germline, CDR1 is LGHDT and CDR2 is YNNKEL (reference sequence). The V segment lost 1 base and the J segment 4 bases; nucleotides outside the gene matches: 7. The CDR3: CASSQVRASGRYEQYF. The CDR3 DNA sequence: TGTGCCAGCAGCCAAGTAAGGGCTAGCGGGAGATACGAGCAGTACTTC.

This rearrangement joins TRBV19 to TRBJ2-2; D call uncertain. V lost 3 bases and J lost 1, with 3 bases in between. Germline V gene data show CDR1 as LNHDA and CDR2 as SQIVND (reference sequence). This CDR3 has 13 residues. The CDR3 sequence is CASSMRNTGELFF. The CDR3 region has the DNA TGTGCCAGTAGTATGAGGAACACCGGGGAGCTGTTTTTT.

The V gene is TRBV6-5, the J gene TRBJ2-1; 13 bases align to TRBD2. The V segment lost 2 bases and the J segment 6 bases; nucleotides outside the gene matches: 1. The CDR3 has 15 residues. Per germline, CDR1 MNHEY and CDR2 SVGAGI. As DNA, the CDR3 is TGTGCCAGCAGTTACGGACTAGCGGGAGCCAATGAGCAGTTCTTC. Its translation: CASSYGLAGANEQFF.

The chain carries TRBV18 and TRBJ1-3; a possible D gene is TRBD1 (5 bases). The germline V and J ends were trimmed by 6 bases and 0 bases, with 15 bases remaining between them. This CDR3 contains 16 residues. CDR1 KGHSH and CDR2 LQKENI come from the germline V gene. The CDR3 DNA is TGTGCCAGCTCCCCCGTGGGGGTGACCTCTGGAAACACCATATATTTT. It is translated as CASSPVGVTSGNTIYF.

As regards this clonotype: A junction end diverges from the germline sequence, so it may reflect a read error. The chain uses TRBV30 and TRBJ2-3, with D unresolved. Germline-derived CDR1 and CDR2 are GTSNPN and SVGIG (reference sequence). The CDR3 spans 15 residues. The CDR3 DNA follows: TGTGCCTGGAGTGTCGGTTTGGAAGGTGCCAGCTCGCCCCGGTTT. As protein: CAWSVGLEGASSPRF.

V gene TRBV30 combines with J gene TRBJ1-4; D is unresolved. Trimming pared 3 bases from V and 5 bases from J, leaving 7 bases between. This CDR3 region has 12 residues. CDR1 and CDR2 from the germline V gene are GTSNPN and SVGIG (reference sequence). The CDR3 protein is CAWSRRNEKLFF. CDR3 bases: TGTGCCTGGAGCCGGCGGAATGAAAAACTGTTTTTT.

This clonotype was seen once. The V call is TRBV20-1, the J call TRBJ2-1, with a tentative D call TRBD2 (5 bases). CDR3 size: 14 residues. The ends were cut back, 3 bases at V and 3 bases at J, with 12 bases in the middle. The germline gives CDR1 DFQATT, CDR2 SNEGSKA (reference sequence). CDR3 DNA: TGCAGTGCTAGTATAGGGAGCCTCTACAATGAGCAGTTCTTC. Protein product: CSASIGSLYNEQFF.

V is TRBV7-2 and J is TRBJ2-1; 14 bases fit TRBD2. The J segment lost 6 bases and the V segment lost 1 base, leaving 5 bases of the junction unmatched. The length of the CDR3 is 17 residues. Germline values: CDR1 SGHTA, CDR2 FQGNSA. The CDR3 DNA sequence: TGTGCCAGCAGCTTAGAAATGGGACTAGCGGGAGTCAATGAGCAGTTCTTC. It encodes CASSLEMGLAGVNEQFF.

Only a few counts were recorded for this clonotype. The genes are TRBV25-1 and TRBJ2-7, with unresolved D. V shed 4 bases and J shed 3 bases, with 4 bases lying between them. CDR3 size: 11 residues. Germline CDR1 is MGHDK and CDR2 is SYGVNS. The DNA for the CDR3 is TGTGCCAGCAGTGCGGGCTACGAGCAGTACTTC. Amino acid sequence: CASSAGYEQYF.

CDR3 DNA: TGTGCCAGTAGTGACCGGGACAGGGGCCTTAATGAGCAGTTCTTC. It translates to CASSDRDRGLNEQFF. The gene calls are TRBV19 and TRBJ2-1, with 10 bases lining up with TRBD1. CDR1 LNHDA and CDR2 SQIVND come from the germline V gene (reference sequence). This CDR3 region has 15 residues. J gave up 7 bases and V 5 bases, and 8 bases lay outside the gene matches.

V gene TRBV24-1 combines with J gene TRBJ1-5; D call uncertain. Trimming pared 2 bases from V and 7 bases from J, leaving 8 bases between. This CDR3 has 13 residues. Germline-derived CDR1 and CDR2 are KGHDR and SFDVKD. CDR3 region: CATSDSIGQPQHF. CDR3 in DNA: TGTGCCACCAGTGATTCGATAGGACAGCCCCAGCATTTT.

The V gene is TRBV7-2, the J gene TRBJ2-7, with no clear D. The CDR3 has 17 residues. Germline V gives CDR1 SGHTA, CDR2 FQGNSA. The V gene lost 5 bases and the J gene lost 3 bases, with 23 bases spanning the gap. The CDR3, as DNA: TGTGCCAGCAGCCGGACCCAGGCGGCGAGAGGTGGCTACGAGCAGTACTTC. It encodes CASSRTQAARGGYEQYF.